These T cell receptor beta chains were read from a single sample in a study of cytomegalovirus exposure and HLA in healthy donors. Profiled with immunoSEQ multiplex PCR; TCRdb holds only in-frame clones, not every one. The sample has approximately 150,000 clones; about four fifths are singletons. Sequencing was carried out using PBMCs. The source is a human donor in good health. The CDR3 runs from the conserved cysteine through the conserved F or W. The D gene is left open where the match is weak. Clone size, where shown, is once, few, many, or a class for clones that have expanded.

v_call	d_call	cdr3_length	clone_size	j_call	cdr3_aa	cdr3_nt
TRBV6-1	.	13	.	TRBJ1-1	CASSIRVNTEAFF	TGTGCCAGCAGCATACGAGTGAACACTGAAGCTTTCTTT
TRBV6-1	.	16	.	TRBJ1-2	CASSVWEGEPRYGYTF	TGTGCCAGCAGTGTTTGGGAGGGGGAGCCTAGGTATGGCTACACCTTC
TRBV28	.	11	.	TRBJ2-7	CASRFGAEQYF	TGTGCCAGCCGGTTTGGGGCCGAGCAGTACTTC
TRBV5-6	.	14	.	TRBJ1-2	CASSSAGATYGYPF	TGTGCCAGCAGCTCTGCTGGGGCGACCTATGGCTACCCCTTC
TRBV5-1	TRBD1	16	.	TRBJ1-3	CASSPVDRDAGNTIYF	TGCGCCAGCAGCCCAGTCGACAGGGACGCTGGAAACACCATATATTTT
TRBV6-1	TRBD1	17	.	TRBJ1-1	CASSEPPGQGARTEAFF	TGTGCCAGCAGTGAACCCCCGGGACAGGGGGCGCGAACTGAAGCTTTCTTT
TRBV7-9	TRBD2	16	once	TRBJ2-3	CASSFRTSGGTDTQYF	TGTGCCAGCAGCTTCCGGACTAGCGGGGGCACAGATACGCAGTATTTT
TRBV6-5	.	13	.	TRBJ1-4	CASSWRLGEKLFF	TGTGCCAGCAGTTGGCGACTGGGTGAAAAACTGTTTTTT
TRBV28	TRBD2	21	.	TRBJ2-6	CASSIPGGWSGESSGANVLTF	TGTGCCAGCAGCATCCCCGGGGGTTGGAGCGGGGAGAGCTCTGGGGCCAACGTCCTGACTTTC
TRBV7-2	.	17	.	TRBJ1-1	CASSLAYGTLRPAEAFF	TGTGCCAGCAGCTTAGCTTACGGGACTTTGAGGCCAGCTGAAGCTTTCTTT
TRBV5-6	.	15	.	TRBJ1-2	CASSLLQVTNYGYTF	TGTGCCAGCAGCTTGTTGCAGGTAACCAACTATGGCTACACCTTC
TRBV19	TRBD1	13	.	TRBJ1-4	CASSIGQAEKLFF	TGTGCCAGTAGTATTGGACAGGCCGAAAAACTGTTTTTT
TRBV6-5	.	15	.	TRBJ1-1	CASSYQAEMSTEAFF	TGTGCCAGCAGTTACCAGGCAGAAATGAGCACTGAAGCTTTCTTT
TRBV4-1	TRBD1	16	.	TRBJ1-1	CASSLTGTGINTEAFF	TGCGCCAGCAGCCTCACCGGGACAGGGATAAACACTGAAGCTTTCTTT
TRBV2	.	16	.	TRBJ1-4	CASSVQRGRVMEKLFF	TGTGCCAGCAGTGTACAGAGAGGCAGGGTGATGGAAAAACTGTTTTTT